This TCR beta chain was sequenced for a study of T cells in Graves' hyperthyroidism and ophthalmopathy. This clonotype was seen at least ten times. Amplified TCR beta CDR3 regions derived from RNA transcripts. The TCR CDR3 was amplified in a first-round RT-PCR using the HTBI primer set. TCRdb reanalysed the multiplex PCR reads using MiXCR and keeps one entry per CDR3 protein. The repertoire includes roughly 500,000 distinct CDR3 sequences, approximately 48% of them detected once, and 44% sits in the top ten. V dropped 3 bases and J dropped 2; count of bases not matched to a gene: 6. Germline CDR1 reads KGHDR; CDR2 reads SFDVKD. CDR3 length equals 16 residues.

Source material: peripheral blood or thyroid tissue (not recorded which). The chain carries TRBV24-1 and TRBJ2-5; TRBD2 matches 9 bases. This sequence originates from an adult woman with Graves' disease, either hyperthyroidism or ophthalmopathy (not recorded which). CDR3 nucleotide sequence: TGTGCCACCAGTGATGTAATTAGCGGGGGACAAGAGACCCAGTACTTC. Its protein is CATSDVISGGQETQYF.